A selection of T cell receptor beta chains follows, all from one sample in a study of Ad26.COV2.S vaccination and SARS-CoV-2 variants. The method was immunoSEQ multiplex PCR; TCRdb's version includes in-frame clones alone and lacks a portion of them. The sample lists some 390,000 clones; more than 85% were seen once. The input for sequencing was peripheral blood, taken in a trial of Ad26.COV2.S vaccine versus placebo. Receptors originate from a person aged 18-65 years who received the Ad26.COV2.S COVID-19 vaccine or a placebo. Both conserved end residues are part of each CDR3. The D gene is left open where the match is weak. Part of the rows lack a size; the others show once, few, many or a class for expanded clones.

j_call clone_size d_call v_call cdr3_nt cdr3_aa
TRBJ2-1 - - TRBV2 TGTGCCAGCAGAGGGGGGGGTGGGTACAATGAGCAGTTCTTC CASRGGGGYNEQFF
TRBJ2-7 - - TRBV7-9 TGTGCCAGCAGCCCCGACACCTACGAGCAGTACTTC CASSPDTYEQYF
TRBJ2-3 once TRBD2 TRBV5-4 TGTGCCAGCAGCTCGAGCGGGGGCACAGATACGCAGTATTTT CASSSSGGTDTQYF
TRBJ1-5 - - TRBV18 TGTGCCAGCTCACCACGTACCTCCGGGCAGAATCAGCCCCAGCATTTT CASSPRTSGQNQPQHF
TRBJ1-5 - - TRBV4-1 TGCGCCAGCAGCCGTCCGGGACATATCAATCAGCCCCAGCATTTT CASSRPGHINQPQHF
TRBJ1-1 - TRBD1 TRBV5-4 TGTGCCAGCAGCTTGGGCTCCGGGACAGGGTGGACTGAAGCTTTCTTT CASSLGSGTGWTEAFF
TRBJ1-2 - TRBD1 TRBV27 TGTGCCAGCAGTGACATAGGTACAGGGGCCGGGGGCTACACCTTC CASSDIGTGAGGYTF
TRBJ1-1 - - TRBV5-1 TGCGCCAGCAGCTTGGGGACAGCGAACACTGAAGCTTTCTTT CASSLGTANTEAFF
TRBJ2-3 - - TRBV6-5 TGTGCCAGCAGCAGCGACACTCGCACAGATACGCAGTATTTT CASSSDTRTDTQYF
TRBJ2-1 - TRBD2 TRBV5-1 TGCGCCAGCAGCTCCGGGACTAGCGGCAATGAGCAGTTCTTC CASSSGTSGNEQFF
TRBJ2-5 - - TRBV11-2 TGTGCCAGCAGGCGACTAGGATTTAGGGAGACCCAGTACTTC CASRRLGFRETQYF
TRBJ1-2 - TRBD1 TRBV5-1 TGCGCCAGTTCCGGGGGGACAGGGGTCAACTATGGCTACACCTTC CASSGGTGVNYGYTF
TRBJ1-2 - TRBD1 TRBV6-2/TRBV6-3 TGTGCCAGCAGTTACGCGACCTACTTGGACAGGTTCAATGGCTACACCTTC CASSYATYLDRFNGYTF
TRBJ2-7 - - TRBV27 TGTGCCAGCAGTTTAATAGGGGGGAGCTCCTACGAGCAGTACTTC CASSLIGGSSYEQYF
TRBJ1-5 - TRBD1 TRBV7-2 TGTGCCAGCAGCCCGCTAGGACAGGGGGTAGGGCCCCAGCATTTT CASSPLGQGVGPQHF
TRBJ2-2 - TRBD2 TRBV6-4 TGTGCCAGCAGTGGCCGGGTAGCGGGGGGAAACACCGGGGAGCTGTTTTTT CASSGRVAGGNTGELFF
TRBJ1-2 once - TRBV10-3 TGTGCCATCAGTGAGTCAGTGGGGGCTGGCTACACCTTC CAISESVGAGYTF
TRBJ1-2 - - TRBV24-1 TGTGCCACCAGTGACTCGGACAAATATGGCTACACCTTC CATSDSDKYGYTF
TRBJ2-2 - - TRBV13 TGTGCCAGCAGCTTGGCGGGACCTACGAACACCGGGGAGCTGTTTTTT CASSLAGPTNTGELFF
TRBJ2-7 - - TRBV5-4 TGTGCCAGCAGCGAAGGGGGGCGCGAGCAGTACTTC CASSEGGREQYF
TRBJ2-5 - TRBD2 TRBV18 TGTGCCAGCTCACCACAGACTAGCGGGGGCACCCAAGAGACCCAGTACTTC CASSPQTSGGTQETQYF
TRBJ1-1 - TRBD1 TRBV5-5 TGTGCCAGCAGCTTGGAGGGCCTCGACAGGGTGACTGAAGCTTTCTTT CASSLEGLDRVTEAFF
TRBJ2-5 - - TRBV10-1 TGCGCCAGCAGTGAGAAAGGGGAGTGGGAGACCCAGTACTTC CASSEKGEWETQYF
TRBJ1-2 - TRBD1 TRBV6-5 TGTGCCAGCACCAAAACCGGGGGACAGGGCAAAGGCTACACCTTC CASTKTGGQGKGYTF
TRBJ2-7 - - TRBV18 TGTGCCAGCTCACGCGCAGGCTCCTACGAGCAGTACTTC CASSRAGSYEQYF
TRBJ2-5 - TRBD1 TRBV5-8 TGTGCCAGCAGCCGGGGTACCGGGACAGGGGTCGCGACCCAGTACTTC CASSRGTGTGVATQYF
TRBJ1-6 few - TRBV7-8 TGTGCCAGCAGCTTAGATCCGGGGGCGAATTCACCCCTCCACTTT CASSLDPGANSPLHF
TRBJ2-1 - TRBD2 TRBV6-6 TGTGCCAGCAGTCGACTAGCGGGAAGCTCCTACAATGAGCAGTTCTTC CASSRLAGSSYNEQFF
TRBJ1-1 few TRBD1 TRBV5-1 TGCGCCAGCAGCTCCACAGGGGGCGCAGTGGGCACTGAAGCTTTCTTT CASSSTGGAVGTEAFF
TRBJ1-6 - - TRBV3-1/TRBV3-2 TGTGCCAGCAGCCAAGAGGGGGTTGGGCCCCTCCACTTT CASSQEGVGPLHF
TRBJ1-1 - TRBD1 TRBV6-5 TGTGCCAGCAGCTACTTTGGGACAGGGGCCACTGAAGCTTTCTTT CASSYFGTGATEAFF
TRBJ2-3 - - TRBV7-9 TGTGCCAGCAGCTTAAGATTGCTAGGACTCACAGATACGCAGTATTTT CASSLRLLGLTDTQYF
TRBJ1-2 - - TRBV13 TGTGCCAGCAGCTTTCTGGAGGCGGGTGGCTACACCTTC CASSFLEAGGYTF
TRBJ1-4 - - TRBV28 TGTGCCAGCAGTTTAGGCTGGGGACTGTTTTTT CASSLGWGLFF
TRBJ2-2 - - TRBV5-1 TGCGCCAGCAGCAAAGGGGAGCGGTACACCGGGGAGCTGTTTTTT CASSKGERYTGELFF
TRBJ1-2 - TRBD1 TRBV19 TGTGCCAGTTCAGACGGGACAGGGAGGTCCGGGGGCTATGGCTACACCTTC CASSDGTGRSGGYGYTF
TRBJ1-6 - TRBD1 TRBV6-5 TGTGCCAGCAGCACGACAGGGGAAAATAATTCACCCCTCCACTTT CASSTTGENNSPLHF
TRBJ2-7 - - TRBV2 TGTGCCAGCACTAATCAGGGTGGAGGGGCAAGCGAGCAGTACTTC CASTNQGGGASEQYF
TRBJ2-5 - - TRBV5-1 TGCGCCAGCAGCTTGGCCGAGGTCGGGGAGACCCAGTACTTC CASSLAEVGETQYF
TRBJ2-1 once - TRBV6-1 TGTGCCAGCAGTGAAGGCAGGGACTCCTACAATGAGCAGTTCTTC CASSEGRDSYNEQFF
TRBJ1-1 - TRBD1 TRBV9 TGTGCCAGCAGCCCGCCCCAGGGGGCAAGGACTGAAGCTTTCTTT CASSPPQGARTEAFF
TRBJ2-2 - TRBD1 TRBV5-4 TGTGCCAGCAGCCGGGACAGGGTCGGCACCGGGGAGCTGTTTTTT CASSRDRVGTGELFF
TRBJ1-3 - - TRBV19 TGTGCCAGTAGTAGTCGGCAGGGAGACTCTGGAAACACCATATATTTT CASSSRQGDSGNTIYF
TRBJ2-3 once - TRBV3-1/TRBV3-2 TGTGCCAGCAGCCAAGATTTGGTTTTGGATACGCAGTATTTT CASSQDLVLDTQYF
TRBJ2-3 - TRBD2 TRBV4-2 TGTGCCAGCAGCCAAACTGGGGGGGTGTTGACAGATACGCAGTATTTT CASSQTGGVLTDTQYF
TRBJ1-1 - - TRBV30 TGTGCCTGGGCACCCCGGGCTTCGAACACTGAAGCTTTCTTT CAWAPRASNTEAFF
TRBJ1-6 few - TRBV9 TGTGCCAGTCACCGGGGGGCCGATAATTCACCCCTCCACTTT CASHRGADNSPLHF
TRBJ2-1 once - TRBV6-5 TGTGCCAGCCCTAAGGGAGGTGGGAACAATGAGCAGTTCTTC CASPKGGGNNEQFF
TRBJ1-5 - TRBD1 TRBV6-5 TGTGCCAGCAGAAGGGACAGCTCCAATCAGCCCCAGCATTTT CASRRDSSNQPQHF
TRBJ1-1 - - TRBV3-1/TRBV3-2 TGTGCCAGCAGCCAAGTGGGAGGTTTTCCTGAAGCTTTCTTT CASSQVGGFPEAFF
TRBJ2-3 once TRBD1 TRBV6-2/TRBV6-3 TGTGCCAGCAGTTACTCGAACAGGGGAGATACGCAGTATTTT CASSYSNRGDTQYF
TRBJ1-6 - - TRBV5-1 TGCGCCAGCAGCCAAGACAGCTCCTATAATTCACCCCTCCACTTT CASSQDSSYNSPLHF
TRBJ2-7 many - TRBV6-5 TGTGCCACCTCCGGGACAATGATCTCCTACGAGCAGTACTTC CATSGTMISYEQYF
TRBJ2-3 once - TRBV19 TGTGCCAGTAGCCAGGGAGGATATACGCAGTATTTT CASSQGGYTQYF
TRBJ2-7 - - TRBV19 TGTGCCAGTAGTATAGATCTGGGGAGCGAGCAGTACTTC CASSIDLGSEQYF
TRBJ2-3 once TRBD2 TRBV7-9 TGTGCCAGCAGCTTAGCGGGACTAGCGGGGGGGTTCACAGATACGCAGTATTTT CASSLAGLAGGFTDTQYF
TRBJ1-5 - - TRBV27 TGTGCCAGCGGGACGGTTATTGCCCAGCATTTT CASGTVIAQHF
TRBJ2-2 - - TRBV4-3 TGCGCCAGCAGAAAAGACGGGGATACAGCGAACACCGGGGAGCTGTTTTTT CASRKDGDTANTGELFF